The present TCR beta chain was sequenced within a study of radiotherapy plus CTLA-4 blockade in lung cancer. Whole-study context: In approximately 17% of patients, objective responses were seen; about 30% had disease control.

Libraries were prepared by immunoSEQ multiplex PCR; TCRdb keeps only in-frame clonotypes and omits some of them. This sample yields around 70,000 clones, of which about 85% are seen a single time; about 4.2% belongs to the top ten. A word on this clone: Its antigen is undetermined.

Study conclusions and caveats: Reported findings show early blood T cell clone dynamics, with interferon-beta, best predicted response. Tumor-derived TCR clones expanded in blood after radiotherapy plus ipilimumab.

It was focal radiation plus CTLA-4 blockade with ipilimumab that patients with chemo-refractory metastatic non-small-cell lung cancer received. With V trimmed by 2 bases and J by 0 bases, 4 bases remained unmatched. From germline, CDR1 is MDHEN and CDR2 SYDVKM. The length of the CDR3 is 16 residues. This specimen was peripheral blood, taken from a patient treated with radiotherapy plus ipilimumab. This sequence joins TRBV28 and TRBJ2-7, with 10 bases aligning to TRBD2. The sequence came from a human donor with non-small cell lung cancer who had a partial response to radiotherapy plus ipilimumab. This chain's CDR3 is CASSLRTSGTSYEQYF. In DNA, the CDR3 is TGTGCCAGCAGTTTAAGGACTAGCGGTACCTCCTACGAGCAGTACTTC.